Listed here is a single T cell receptor (beta chain). This CDR3 has 17 amino acids. Germline lookup yields CDR1 MNHEY and CDR2 SMNVEV (reference sequence). J was trimmed by 3 bases and V by 4 bases; bases with no gene match: 12. Authors' processing steps: Reference gene primers were amplified, and this amplification served to estimate nucleated cell counts. Method: immunoSEQ multiplex PCR; TCRdb's copy keeps in-frame clones and lacks some. The V and J calls and clone size are taken from that table; D and trimming were inferred from the DNA. The sample holds hundreds of thousands of clones, about 85% seen once. This sample stems from a study of blood T cell repertoires in COVID-19. Study-level background: Acute-phase and convalescent COVID-19 samples originated in the United States, Italy and Spain.

The chain uses TRBV27 and TRBJ2-3, with TRBD1 matching over 8 bases. The sequence was collected from a woman between 18 and 30 years old who had recovered from COVID-19. The material sequenced was peripheral blood. For the CDR3, the DNA is TGTGCCAGCAGTTCAAACCAGGGGGCCCCGGGGACAGATACGCAGTATTTT. It specifies CASSSNQGAPGTDTQYF.